The 7 T cell receptor beta chains below come from one sample, sequenced in a study. Treg sorting used a CD4+CD25+CD127-/low gate. TCRdb re-called the 5' RACE reads through MiXCR, storing one row per CDR3 protein. This sample has under 15,000 distinct CDR3 sequences, with 51% found just once. Sequences were obtained from tumor-infiltrating Tregs sorted from the breast tumor. The receptors were gathered from a female donor with breast cancer.

This clonotype showed up just a few times. The rearrangement links TRBV7-2 to TRBJ2-7; D possibly matches TRBD1 or TRBD2 (5 bases each). V shed 5 bases and J shed 5 bases, with 16 bases lying between them. CDR1 is SGHTA and CDR2 is FQGNSA in the germline V gene. The CDR3 length is 14 residues. CDR3 bases: TGTGCCAGCAGCGTAAGGGGTCAGGGAGACGAGCAGTACTTC. This gives the protein CASSVRGQGDEQYF. Based on the CDR3 plus reference TRBV7-2 and TRBJ2-7, the full variable domain is GAGVSQSPSNKVTEKGKDVELRCDPISGHTALYWYRQSLGQGLEFLIYFQGNSAPDKSGLPSDRFSAERTGGSVSTLTIQRTQQEDSAVYLCASSVRGQGDEQYFGPGTRLTVT.

The chain recombines TRBV29-1 with TRBJ2-3; possibly TRBD1 for D (6 bases). V was clipped by 6 bases and J by 8 bases, with 15 bases between them. In germline, CDR1 is SQVTM, CDR2 ANQGSEA. The CDR3 has 12 amino acids. The CDR3 spells CSVKTGPVTQYF. CDR3 bases: TGCAGCGTCAAGACAGGACCTGTTACGCAGTATTTT.

CDR3 sequence: CASSLNSGSSYNEQFF. Here the CDR3 DNA reads TGCGCCAGCAGCTTGAATAGCGGGAGCTCCTACAATGAGCAGTTCTTC. The rearrangement joins TRBV5-1 to TRBJ2-1; TRBD2 agrees at 9 bases. J lost 0 bases, V lost 1 base, and 2 bases had no gene match. The CDR3 covers 16 residues. Germline CDR1 reads SGHRS; CDR2 reads YFSETQ.

The rearrangement joins TRBV20-1 to TRBJ1-5, with D possibly matching TRBD1 (6 bases). This CDR3 spans 17 amino acids. Germline-derived CDR1 and CDR2 are DFQATT and SNEGSKA (reference sequence). V lost 1 base, J lost 6 bases, and 22 bases lay in between. For the CDR3, the DNA is TGCAGTGCTAGAGCCCCTACCGGGGGCGGTAATTCTCAGCCCCAGCATTTT. Translation gives CSARAPTGGGNSQPQHF.

The V call is TRBV5-6, the J call TRBJ1-4; TRBD1 agrees at 10 bases. Germline CDR1 is SGHDT and CDR2 is YYEEEE. The CDR3 has 16 amino acids. V was pared by 4 bases and J by 8 bases, with 11 bases of the junction left unmatched. CDR3: CASSLMKGQGSEKLFF. The CDR3 DNA reads TGTGCCAGCAGCCTAATGAAGGGACAGGGGAGCGAAAAACTGTTTTTT.

The J gene is TRBJ2-7, the V gene TRBV7-6, with D possibly TRBD2 on 6 matching bases. Germline assignment: CDR1 SGHVS and CDR2 FNYEAQ. This CDR3 is built from 16 residues. Trimming removed 0 bases from V and 3 bases from J, with 15 bases in between. The CDR3 DNA is TGTGCCAGCAGCTTAGCTGAGGGAGGTTCAAGCTACGAGCAGTACTTC. It codes for CASSLAEGGSSYEQYF.

The J gene is TRBJ2-5, the V gene TRBV6-6; D unresolved. This CDR3 contains 11 residues. Trimming removed 6 bases at V and 2 bases at J, with 4 bases between. Germline V gene data show CDR1 as MNHNY and CDR2 as SVGAGI (reference sequence). The CDR3 bases are TGTGCCAGCAGCCCTCAAGAGACCCAGTACTTC. This sequence encodes CASSPQETQYF.